These 5 T cell receptor beta chains were sequenced from one sample in a study of T cells in Graves' hyperthyroidism and ophthalmopathy. What was amplified from RNA transcripts were TCR beta CDR3 regions. The TCR CDR3 was amplified in a first-round RT-PCR using the HTBI primer set. TCRdb reprocessed the multiplex PCR reads via MiXCR and lists one record per CDR3 protein. The data hold more than 250,000 distinct CDR3 sequences, with roughly 15% observed a single time. The sample taken for sequencing was blood. All receptors derive from a woman aged 50 to 65 with Graves' hyperthyroidism that later progressed to Graves' ophthalmopathy.

There are many counts of this clonotype. V usage is TRBV28 and J usage is TRBJ2-7; 8 bases are shared with TRBD1. The CDR3 runs to 15 residues. J was trimmed by 5 bases and V by 7 bases; bases with no gene match: 13. Per the germline V gene, CDR1 is MDHEN and CDR2 is SYDVKM. The CDR3 loop is CASTQGTGLWHEQYF. The CDR3 nucleotides are TGTGCCAGCACCCAAGGGACAGGCCTTTGGCACGAGCAGTACTTC. The variable domain in full, completed from reference TRBV28 and TRBJ2-7, reads DVKVTQSSRYLVKRTGEKVFLECVQDMDHENMFWYRQDPGLGLRLIYFSYDVKMKEKGDIPEGYSVSREKKERFSLILESASTNQTSMYLCASTQGTGLWHEQYFGPGTRLTVT.

The chain employs TRBV28 and TRBJ1-2; 7 bases map to TRBD1. V lost 3 bases, J lost 6 bases, and 7 bases stayed unmatched. The CDR3 length is 14 residues. Germline loops: CDR1 MDHEN, CDR2 SYDVKM. The CDR3: CASSLLTGFDGYTF. The CDR3 coding sequence is TGTGCCAGCAGTTTGTTGACAGGGTTCGATGGCTACACCTTC.

The chain joins TRBV6-9 to TRBJ1-1; 8 bases fit TRBD1. V lost 6 bases to trimming and J lost 8 bases; unmatched junction nucleotides: 8. This CDR3 has 13 residues. Germline values: CDR1 MNHGY, CDR2 SVAAGI. This chain's CDR3 is CASSVGQGEEAFF. In DNA, the CDR3 is TGTGCCAGCAGCGTCGGACAGGGTGAGGAAGCTTTCTTT.

The DNA of the CDR3 is TGTGCCAGCAGTGACCCGACAGGGCAGGGCTACGAGCAGTACTTC. Translating it yields CASSDPTGQGYEQYF. The gene calls are TRBV2 and TRBJ2-7; 7 bases line up with TRBD1. J was trimmed by 3 bases and V by 3 bases; bases with no gene match: 8. The CDR3 spans 15 residues. Looked up from germline, CDR1 is SNHLY and CDR2 is FYNNEI.

The sample holds many counts of this clonotype. This sequence joins TRBV6-1 and TRBJ1-3; D is uncertain. Germline V CDR1 and CDR2: MNHNS, SASEGT. The CDR3 has 14 residues. V was clipped by 3 bases and J by 1 base, with 7 bases between them. The CDR3 loop is CASSDRVSGNTIYF. The CDR3 DNA follows: TGTGCCAGCAGTGACCGGGTGTCTGGAAACACCATATATTTT.